This T cell receptor (beta chain) comes out of a study of blood T cell repertoires in COVID-19 (dated by TCRdb to the early 2020s). In the study overall: Samples covering the acute and convalescent phases of COVID-19 were provided by collaborators in the United States, Italy and Spain. Subjects who had been exposed to COVID-19, were actively infected with it, or had recovered from it provided the deeply sampled blood TCRbeta repertoires that made up the dataset. Samples came from the ongoing ImmuneRACE study (first 160 participants) plus 1,254 subjects from 6 global collaborators. HLA class I and class II types, where available, came from metadata supplied by the sample provider rather than from assay-based typing. The prospective study material was composed of cDNA or gDNA derived from T cells, B-cell-depleted T cells, or PBMCs. The sample metadata nearly always contained a de-identified subject ID, COVID-19 status, age in years and sex. The repertoires were released in a freely available public database meant as a resource for research on the immune response to SARS-CoV-2. Broad study findings and their caveats: Clinical and demographic metadata were provided uncurated, with the amount varying by source and participant.

TCRbeta CDR3 regions were amplified from genomic DNA using the immunoSEQ Assay, a bias-controlled multiplex PCR. Per the source publication's procedure: The number of nucleated cells in each sample was estimated by amplification of reference gene primers within the assay. To quantify the absolute abundance of each unique TCRbeta CDR3 rearrangement, sequence reads were collapsed and filtered. For each sample, productive Simpson clonality was calculated as the square root of Simpson's diversity index over productive rearrangements. The table was pulled from immuneACCESS by TCRdb, which kept in-frame rearrangements only. Such tables lose some clones; where checked, under half of the loss comes from unresolved V genes, and the rest has no known cause. That table gives V, J and clone size, and the DNA gave D and trimming. Here the sample has some 150,000 clones; 85% to 90% occur a single time. The top ten clonotypes cover 2.3% of the sample.

Whole blood was collected in K2EDTA tubes by collaborating institutions according to the institutions' own protocols. For TCRbeta analysis, collaborator samples were shipped as frozen whole blood, as isolated PBMCs, or as DNA extracted from either sample type. From cysteine to phenylalanine, the CDR3 is 15 amino acids long. Here the CDR3 DNA is all that survives: 45 bases in frame from base 1. Unmatched junction bases come to 4, with V trimmed by 3 bases and J by 0 bases. CDR1 SGHVS and CDR2 FQNEAQ are derived from the germline V gene. With respect to this clone: Its recognized antigen is unknown. Qualities for individual bases were not recorded, and no much larger clone is one base off.

Recombination joined TRBV7-8 with TRBJ1-1; 7 bases in the junction line up with TRBD1. Sequences were obtained from peripheral blood. The receptor was derived from a human donor in a cohort sampled during active COVID-19. This receptor has the CDR3 CASSFAGTVNTEAFF. Here is the DNA: TGTGCCAGCAGCTTCGCCGGGACAGTGAACACTGAAGCTTTCTTT.